This T cell receptor (beta chain) was identified in a study of T cell responses to AZD1222 COVID-19 vaccine. On the study more broadly: Analysis merged second doses at about 4 or about 12 weeks.

A note on this clone: Its antigen remains unknown.

Produced via immunoSEQ multiplex PCR; TCRdb's table is partial and in-frame only. In the table there are about 130,000 clones, 92% of which are singletons. Overall study findings and caveats: Recipients of two AZD1222 doses showed rising Spike-specific TCR breadth and depth. Females made up more of the donors, who were largely white British, and clonal diversity may have come out too low. Only a handful of people who got AZD1222 tested seropositive at baseline.

The V segment lost 4 bases and the J segment 3 bases; nucleotides outside the gene matches: 6. CDR3 length equals 15 residues. Germline assignment: CDR1 LGHNA and CDR2 YNFKEQ. Sequenced here: peripheral blood, sampled on day 0 of AZD1222 vaccination. The receptor was isolated from an adult in good health. The V and J genes are TRBV4-2 and TRBJ2-1, with 7 bases lining up with TRBD1. The DNA of the CDR3 is TGTGCCAGCAGCCTCGGGACAGCCTTCTACAATGAGCAGTTCTTC. Amino acid sequence: CASSLGTAFYNEQFF.